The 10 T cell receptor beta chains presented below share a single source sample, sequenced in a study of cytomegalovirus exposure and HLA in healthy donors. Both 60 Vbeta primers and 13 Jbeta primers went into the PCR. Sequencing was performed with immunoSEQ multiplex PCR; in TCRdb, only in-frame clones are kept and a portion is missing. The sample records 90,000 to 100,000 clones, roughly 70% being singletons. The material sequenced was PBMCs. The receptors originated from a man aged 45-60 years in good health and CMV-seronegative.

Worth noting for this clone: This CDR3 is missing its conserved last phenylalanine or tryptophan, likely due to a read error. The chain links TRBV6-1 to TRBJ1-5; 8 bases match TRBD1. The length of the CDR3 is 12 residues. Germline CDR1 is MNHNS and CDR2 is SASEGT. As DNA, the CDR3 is TGTGCAAGCAGGGGGCCAAATCAGCCCCAGCATGTT. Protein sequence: CASRGPNQPQHV.

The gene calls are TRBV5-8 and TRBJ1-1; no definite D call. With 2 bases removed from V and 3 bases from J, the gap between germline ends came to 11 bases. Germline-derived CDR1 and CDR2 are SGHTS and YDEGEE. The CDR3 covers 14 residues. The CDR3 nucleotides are TGTGCCAGCAGCTTTACTCTTCTCTACACTGAAGCTTTCTTT. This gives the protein CASSFTLLYTEAFF.

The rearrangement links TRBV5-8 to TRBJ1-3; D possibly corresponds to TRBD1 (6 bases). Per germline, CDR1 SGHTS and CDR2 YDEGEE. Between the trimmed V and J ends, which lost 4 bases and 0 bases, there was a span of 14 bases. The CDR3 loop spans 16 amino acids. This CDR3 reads CASSRQVMSSGNTIYF. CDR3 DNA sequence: TGTGCCAGCAGCCGACAGGTGATGAGCTCTGGAAACACCATATATTTT. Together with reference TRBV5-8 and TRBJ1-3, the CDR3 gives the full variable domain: EAGVTQSPTHLIKTRGQQATLRCSPISGHTSVYWYQQALGLGLQFLLWYDEGEERNRGNFPPRFSGRQFPNYSSELNVNALELEDSALYLCASSRQVMSSGNTIYFGEGSWLTVV.

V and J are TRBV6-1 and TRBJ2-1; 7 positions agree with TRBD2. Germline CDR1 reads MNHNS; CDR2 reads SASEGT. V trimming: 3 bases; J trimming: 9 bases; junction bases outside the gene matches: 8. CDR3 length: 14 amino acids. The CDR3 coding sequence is TGTGCCAGCAGTGAGGGGGGGAGCGAGATTGAGCAGTTCTTC. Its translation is CASSEGGSEIEQFF.

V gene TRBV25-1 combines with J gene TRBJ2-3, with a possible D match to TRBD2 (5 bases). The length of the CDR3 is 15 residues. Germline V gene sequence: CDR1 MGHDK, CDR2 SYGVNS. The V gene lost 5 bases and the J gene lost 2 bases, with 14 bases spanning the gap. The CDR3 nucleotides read TGTGCCAGCAGTCTTCCGGGATTTCACACAGATACGCAGTATTTT. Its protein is CASSLPGFHTDTQYF.

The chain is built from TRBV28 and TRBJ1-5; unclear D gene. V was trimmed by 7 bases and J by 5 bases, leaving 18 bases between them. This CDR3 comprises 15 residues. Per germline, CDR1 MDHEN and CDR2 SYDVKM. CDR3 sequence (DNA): TGTGCCAGCACCGGGGAGGGCGCGAGGTATCAGCCCCAGCATTTT. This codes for CASTGEGARYQPQHF.

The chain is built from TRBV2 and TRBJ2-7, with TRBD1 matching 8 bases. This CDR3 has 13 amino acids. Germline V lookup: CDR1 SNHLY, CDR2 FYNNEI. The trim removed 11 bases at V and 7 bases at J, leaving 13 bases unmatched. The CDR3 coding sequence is TGTGCCGGAGGGGCCCAGGGGGCGAATGAGCAGTACTTC. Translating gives CAGGAQGANEQYF. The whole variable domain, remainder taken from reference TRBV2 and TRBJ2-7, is EPEVTQTPSHQVTQMGQEVILRCVPISNHLYFYWYRQILGQKVEFLVSFYNNEISEKSEIFDDQFSVERPDGSNFTLKIRSTKLEDSAMYFCAGGAQGANEQYFGPGTRLTVT.

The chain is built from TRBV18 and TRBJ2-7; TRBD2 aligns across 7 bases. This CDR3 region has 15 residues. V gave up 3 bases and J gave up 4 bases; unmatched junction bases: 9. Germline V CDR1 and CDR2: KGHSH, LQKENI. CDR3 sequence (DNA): TGTGCCAGCTCACCCTCACTAGCGACTCCTTACGAGCAGTACGTC. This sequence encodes CASSPSLATPYEQYV.

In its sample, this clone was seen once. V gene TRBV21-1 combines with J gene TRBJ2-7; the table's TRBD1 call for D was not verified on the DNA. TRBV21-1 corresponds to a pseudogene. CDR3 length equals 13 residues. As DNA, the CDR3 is TGTGCCAGCAGCTGGACAGGGGTGCACGAGCAGTACGTC. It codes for CASSWTGVHEQYV.

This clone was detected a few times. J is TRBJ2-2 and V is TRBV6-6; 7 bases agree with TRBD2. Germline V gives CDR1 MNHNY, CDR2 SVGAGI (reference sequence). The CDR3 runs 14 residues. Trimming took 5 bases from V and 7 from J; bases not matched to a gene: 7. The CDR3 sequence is CASSPVPGGGELFF. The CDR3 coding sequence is TGTGCCAGCAGTCCTGTCCCGGGGGGCGGGGAGCTGTTTTTT.